The 5 T cell receptor beta chains presented below share a single source sample, sequenced in a study of blood T cell repertoires in COVID-19. Data came from immunoSEQ multiplex PCR; TCRdb stores just in-frame clones and leaves some out. Of some 50,000 clones listed, more than 70% are singletons. The specimen was peripheral blood. These receptors all come from a human donor in a cohort sampled during active COVID-19.

This clone was picked up one time. The chain is built from TRBV10-1 and TRBJ1-3, with D perhaps TRBD1 (6 bases). CDR1 is WNHNN, CDR2 SYGVQD, per germline (reference sequence). Trimming removed 0 bases from V and 2 bases from J, with 17 bases in between. The CDR3 consists of 18 residues. The CDR3 protein is CASSESAGGRITGNTIYF. The CDR3 DNA sequence: TGCGCCAGCAGTGAGTCGGCGGGGGGGCGCATAACTGGAAACACCATATATTTT.

The chain has TRBV29-1 and TRBJ2-7, with a weak D call TRBD2 (6 bases). Trimming pared 7 bases from V and 3 bases from J, leaving 13 bases between. This CDR3 region has 12 residues. The germline CDR1 and CDR2 sequences are SQVTM and ANQGSEA. CDR3 region: CSAGGWGYEQYF. CDR3 in DNA: TGCAGCGCCGGGGGTTGGGGCTACGAGCAGTACTTC.

The J gene is TRBJ1-2, the V gene TRBV19, with 9 bases identical to TRBD1. This CDR3 has 15 amino acids. V shed 5 bases, J shed 7 bases, and the junction held 11 bases outside the gene matches. The V gene's germline CDR1 is LNHDA and CDR2 SQIVND (reference sequence). For the CDR3, the DNA is TGTGCCAGTAGTTCCCTGACAGGGGGGGGACGTGGCTACACCTTC. It translates to CASSSLTGGGRGYTF.

This rearrangement joins TRBV20-1 to TRBJ1-1; D may be TRBD1 (5 bases). The CDR3 has 12 amino acids. Germline V gives CDR1 DFQATT, CDR2 SNEGSKA (reference sequence). Trimming left V 3 bases short and J 5 bases short, with 10 bases between. The CDR3 nucleotides are TGCAGTGCTAGTTTGGGGGGAACTGAAGCTTTCTTT. It yields the protein CSASLGGTEAFF.

The chain links TRBV10-2 to TRBJ2-1, with a possible D match to TRBD1 (7 bases). In germline, CDR1 is WSHSY, CDR2 SAAADI. V was pared by 8 bases and J by 7 bases, with 15 bases between. This CDR3 is built from 13 residues. The CDR3 loop is CASGRGARNEQFF. The CDR3 region has the DNA TGCGCCAGCGGCAGGGGGGCAAGGAATGAGCAGTTCTTC.